Listed below are T cell receptor beta chains from one sample, sequenced in a study of cytomegalovirus exposure and HLA in healthy donors. The protocol was immunoSEQ multiplex PCR, while the TCRdb copy is restricted to in-frame clones and leaves out a portion. The sample has approximately 150,000 clones; less than 85% are singletons. The sequencing sample was made of PBMCs. All receptors come from a man aged 35 to 55 in good health and CMV-seronegative. The CDR3 runs from the conserved cysteine through the conserved F or W. A D gene is named only where the DNA matches it firmly. Expanded clones are given a class, and other clones once, few, many or no size at all.

V	D	J	size	CDR3	DNA
TRBV19	.	TRBJ1-1	.	CASSIKSTQGTEAFF	TGTGCCAGTAGTATAAAATCAACACAGGGCACTGAAGCTTTCTTT
TRBV7-9	TRBD1	TRBJ2-2	.	CASSRTGNTGELFF	TGTGCCAGCAGCCGGACAGGGAACACCGGGGAGCTGTTTTTT
TRBV7-8	TRBD2	TRBJ2-1	.	CASSDGLAGGNEQFF	TGTGCCAGCAGCGACGGACTAGCGGGAGGCAATGAGCAGTTCTTC
TRBV2	TRBD2	TRBJ2-5	.	CASKKSVNGGAAGQETQYF	TGTGCCAGCAAGAAGTCCGTGAACGGGGGGGCCGCGGGACAAGAGACCCAGTACTTC
TRBV2	TRBD1	TRBJ2-1	.	CASINRDRVNEQFF	TGTGCCAGCATTAACCGGGACAGGGTCAATGAGCAGTTCTTC
TRBV10-3	.	TRBJ2-2	.	CAISDQGRAGELFF	TGTGCCATCAGTGATCAGGGTAGGGCCGGGGAGCTGTTTTTT
TRBV7-9	.	TRBJ1-2	once	CASSEVEAYGYTF	TGTGCCAGCAGCGAAGTAGAAGCTTATGGCTACACCTTC
TRBV7-2	.	TRBJ1-6	.	CASSLGAGPGSPLHF	TGTGCCAGCAGCTTAGGGGCAGGGCCCGGTTCACCCCTCCACTTT
TRBV27	.	TRBJ2-1	.	CASSLSGSYSYNEQFF	TGTGCCAGCAGTTTGTCGGGGAGCTACTCCTACAATGAGCAGTTCTTC
TRBV9	TRBD1	TRBJ2-7	.	CASSGQGQGVSLPGDEQYF	TGTGCCAGCAGCGGCCAGGGACAGGGGGTTAGTTTGCCGGGGGACGAGCAGTACTTC
TRBV1	.	TRBJ2-7	few	CTSSQDSPSGGSYEQYF	TGCACCAGCAGCCAAGATAGTCCTAGCGGGGGTTCGTACGAGCAGTACTTC
TRBV7-7	.	TRBJ2-2	once	CASSPGRGDGELFF	TGTGCCAGCAGCCCGGGCCGCGGGGACGGGGAGCTGTTTTTT
TRBV5-4	.	TRBJ2-7	few	CASSLPGVVGEQYF	TGTGCCAGCAGCTTGCCAGGGGTGGTGGGGGAGCAGTACTTC
TRBV19	TRBD1	TRBJ1-1	.	CASKGTAMNTEAFF	TGTGCCAGTAAAGGGACAGCAATGAACACTGAAGCTTTCTTT
TRBV6-1	.	TRBJ2-4	.	CASKSPGAKNIQYF	TGTGCCAGCAAGTCCCCGGGAGCCAAAAACATTCAGTACTTC
TRBV11-2	TRBD2	TRBJ2-7	.	CASSPALSGLYF	TGTGCCAGCAGCCCCGCCCTTAGCGGGCTGTACTTC
TRBV6-1	TRBD1	TRBJ2-3	.	CASRTGHTDTQYF	TGTGCCAGCAGGACAGGGCACACAGATACGCAGTATTTT
TRBV19	TRBD1	TRBJ1-2	.	CASSPLGQGVGYTF	TGTGCCAGTAGTCCCTTGGGACAGGGAGTCGGCTACACCTTC
TRBV20-1	.	TRBJ2-5	few	CSAIQETQYF	TGCAGTGCTATACAAGAGACCCAGTACTTC
TRBV29-1	.	TRBJ2-3	once	CSERSGCQGRPPSTDTQYF	TGCAGCGAGAGATCTGGGTGTCAGGGGCGTCCCCCGAGCACAGATACGCAGTATTTT
TRBV7-9	.	TRBJ1-2	.	CASSDARTGDGRYGYTF	TGTGCCAGCAGCGACGCCCGGACGGGAGACGGGAGGTATGGCTACACCTTC
TRBV20-1	.	TRBJ2-7	.	CSARDSEVQYF	TGCAGTGCTAGAGATTCGGAGGTGCAGTACTTC
TRBV5-6	.	TRBJ2-5	few	CASSLSIRVGQETQYF	TGTGCCAGCAGCTTGTCTATCAGGGTGGGGCAAGAGACCCAGTACTTC
TRBV11-2	TRBD1	TRBJ2-5	.	CASSLAAGGVQETQYF	TGTGCCAGCAGCTTAGCGGCAGGGGGCGTCCAAGAGACCCAGTACTTC
TRBV6-1	TRBD1	TRBJ2-2	.	CASRLSGGWEELFF	TGTGCCAGCAGACTATCAGGGGGCTGGGAGGAGCTGTTTTTT
TRBV5-6	TRBD1	TRBJ2-7	.	CASSLQGAQQYF	TGTGCCAGCAGCCTACAGGGGGCCCAGCAGTACTTC
TRBV28	TRBD2	TRBJ2-7	.	CASSLSVTSGAYEQYF	TGTGCCAGCAGTTTATCCGTAACTAGCGGGGCTTACGAGCAGTACTTC
TRBV5-4	.	TRBJ2-7	few	CASSLDPGVGTYEQYF	TGTGCCAGCAGCTTGGACCCCGGGGTAGGTACCTACGAGCAGTACTTC
TRBV7-9	TRBD1	TRBJ2-3	.	CASSPDRVWGTDTQYF	TGTGCCAGCAGCCCAGACAGGGTGTGGGGCACAGATACGCAGTATTTT
TRBV10-3	TRBD1	TRBJ1-2	few	CAISEGGQEAYGYTF	TGTGCCATCAGTGAGGGGGGACAGGAGGCCTATGGCTACACCTTC
TRBV30	TRBD2	TRBJ2-3	.	CAWILSGMATDTQYF	TGTGCCTGGATCCTGAGCGGGATGGCTACAGATACGCAGTATTTT
TRBV5-6	.	TRBJ2-3	.	CASRGRDSPLLDTQYF	TGTGCCAGCAGGGGCCGGGACTCCCCTCTACTAGATACGCAGTATTTT
TRBV5-1	.	TRBJ1-2	few	CASSYTQSYGYTF	TGCGCCAGCAGCTACACACAAAGCTATGGCTACACCTTC
TRBV4-3	TRBD1	TRBJ1-2	.	CASSQVGQGRNGYTF	TGCGCCAGCAGCCAAGTTGGACAGGGGCGGAATGGCTACACCTTC
TRBV4-1	TRBD1	TRBJ2-5	few	CASSLDREETQYF	TGCGCCAGCAGCCTCGACAGGGAAGAGACCCAGTACTTC
TRBV6-5	TRBD2	TRBJ2-7	.	CASGRDQSYEQYF	TGTGCCAGCGGGAGGGACCAGTCCTACGAGCAGTACTTC
TRBV9	.	TRBJ2-5	few	CASSVGGGRETQYF	TGTGCCAGCAGCGTAGGAGGAGGGCGGGAGACCCAGTACTTC
TRBV12-1	.	TRBJ2-3	few	CASTPALGLQGTDTQYF	TGTGCCAGCACTCCTGCCTTGGGTCTACAGGGCACAGATACGCAGTATTTT
TRBV5-1	TRBD1	TRBJ1-4	few	CASSLWDSENEKLFF	TGCGCCAGCAGCTTGTGGGACAGCGAAAATGAAAAACTGTTTTTT
TRBV7-5	.	TRBJ2-2	once	CVRSFPSGGRPSGELFF	TGTGTCAGAAGCTTCCCTAGCGGGGGCCGTCCAAGCGGGGAGCTGTTTTTT
TRBV27	.	TRBJ2-7	once	CASSLGTGSYEQYF	TGTGCCAGCAGCCTTGGTACAGGTTCCTACGAGCAGTACTTC
TRBV6-1	TRBD1	TRBJ1-6	few	CASSRSQGRDSPLHF	TGTGCCAGCAGCCGGTCACAGGGGAGAGATTCACCCCTCCACTTT
TRBV6-5	TRBD1	TRBJ1-2	.	CASRDRGQGGYTF	TGTGCCAGCAGGGACAGGGGGCAGGGCGGCTACACCTTC
TRBV28	TRBD1	TRBJ2-5	.	CASSLSGTAGGAGETQYF	TGTGCCAGCAGTTTATCCGGGACGGCAGGGGGCGCGGGAGAGACCCAGTACTTC
TRBV16	TRBD1	TRBJ2-3	.	CASSQSIRGPDTQYF	TGTGCCAGCAGCCAATCGATAAGGGGGCCAGATACGCAGTATTTT
TRBV28	.	TRBJ1-1	.	CASFRQLADTEAFF	TGTGCCAGCTTCCGACAACTGGCTGACACTGAAGCTTTCTTT
TRBV27	.	TRBJ1-4	.	CASSWDNRDEKLFF	TGTGCCAGCAGTTGGGACAACAGGGACGAAAAACTGTTTTTT
TRBV28	.	TRBJ2-7	.	CASTPSLSSYEQYF	TGTGCCAGCACCCCGTCATTGAGCTCCTACGAGCAGTACTTC
TRBV7-5	.	TRBJ2-5	few	CVRSYLGGRDQETQYF	TGTGTCAGAAGCTACCTCGGGGGACGGGACCAAGAGACCCAGTACTTC
TRBV5-8	.	TRBJ2-3	.	CASSLAGRLDGTDTQYF	TGTGCCAGCAGCTTGGCGGGTAGGCTAGATGGCACAGATACGCAGTATTTT
TRBV28	TRBD2	TRBJ2-7	.	CASSALPGTSGSIYEQYF	TGTGCCAGCAGTGCGCTTCCCGGGACTAGCGGGAGTATCTACGAGCAGTACTTC
TRBV6-4	TRBD1	TRBJ2-7	.	CASSDTRQGDYEQYF	TGTGCCAGCAGTGATACGAGACAGGGGGACTACGAGCAGTACTTC
TRBV25-1	.	TRBJ2-5	few	CASSEYIGGQETQYF	TGTGCCAGCAGTGAATATATCGGGGGCCAAGAGACCCAGTACTTC
TRBV19	.	TRBJ2-3	.	CASSPWTSSSTDTQYF	TGTGCCAGTAGTCCCTGGACATCTTCTAGCACAGATACGCAGTATTTT
TRBV10-3	TRBD1	TRBJ2-3	.	CAIMDDRDHTDTQYF	TGTGCCATCATGGACGACAGGGATCACACAGATACGCAGTATTTT
TRBV19	.	TRBJ2-1	.	CSCGGGEQFF	TGCTCGTGTGGGGGCGGTGAGCAGTTCTTC
TRBV19	.	TRBJ2-2	once	CASTPLGGRTGELFF	TGTGCCAGTACCCCCCTCGGAGGGCGCACCGGGGAGCTGTTTTTT
TRBV7-9	TRBD2	TRBJ2-7	.	CSTDPMGLAGAAYEQYF	TGTTCCACCGACCCGATGGGACTAGCGGGAGCTGCCTACGAGCAGTACTTC
TRBV30	.	TRBJ1-4	few	CAWSVLENEKLFF	TGTGCCTGGAGTGTACTAGAGAATGAAAAACTGTTTTTT
TRBV6-5	TRBD1	TRBJ1-2	once	CASTPRDRPPYGYTF	TGTGCCAGCACCCCCCGGGACAGGCCACCTTATGGCTACACCTTC